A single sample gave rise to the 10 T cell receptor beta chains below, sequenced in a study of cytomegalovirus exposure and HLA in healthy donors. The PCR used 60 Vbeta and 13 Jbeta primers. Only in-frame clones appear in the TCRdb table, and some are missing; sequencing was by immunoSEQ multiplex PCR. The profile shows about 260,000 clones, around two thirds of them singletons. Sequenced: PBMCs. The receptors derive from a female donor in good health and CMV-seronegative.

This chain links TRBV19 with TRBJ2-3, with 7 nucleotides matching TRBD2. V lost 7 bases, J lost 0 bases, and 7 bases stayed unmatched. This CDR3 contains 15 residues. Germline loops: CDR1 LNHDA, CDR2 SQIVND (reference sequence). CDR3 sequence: CASTVSGPSTDTQYF. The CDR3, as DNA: TGTGCCAGTACCGTTAGCGGGCCTAGCACAGATACGCAGTATTTT.

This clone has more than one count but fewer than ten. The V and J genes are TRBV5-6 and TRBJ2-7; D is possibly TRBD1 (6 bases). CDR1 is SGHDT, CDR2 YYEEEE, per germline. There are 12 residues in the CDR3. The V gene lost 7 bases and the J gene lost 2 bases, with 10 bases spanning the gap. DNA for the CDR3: TGTGCCAGCTCAGGACAGACCTACGAGCAGTACTTC. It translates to CASSGQTYEQYF.

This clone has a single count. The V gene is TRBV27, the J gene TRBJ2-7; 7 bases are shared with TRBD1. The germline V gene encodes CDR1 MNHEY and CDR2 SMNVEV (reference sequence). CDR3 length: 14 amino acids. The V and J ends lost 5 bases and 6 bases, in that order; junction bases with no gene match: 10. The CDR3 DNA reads TGTGCCAGCAGTCAAACGGGACAGATAGGCGAGCAGTACTTC. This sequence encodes CASSQTGQIGEQYF.

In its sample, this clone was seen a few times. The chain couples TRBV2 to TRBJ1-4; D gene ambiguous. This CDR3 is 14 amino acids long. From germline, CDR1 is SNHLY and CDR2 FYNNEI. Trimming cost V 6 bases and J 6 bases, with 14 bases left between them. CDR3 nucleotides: TGTGCCAGCAGCCCCTCTATGGCGGATGAAAAACTGTTTTTT. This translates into CASSPSMADEKLFF.

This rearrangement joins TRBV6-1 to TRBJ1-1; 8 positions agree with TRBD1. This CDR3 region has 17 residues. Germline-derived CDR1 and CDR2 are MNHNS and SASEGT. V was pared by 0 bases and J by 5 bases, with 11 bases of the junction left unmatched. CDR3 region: CASSEALHRGVRTEAFF. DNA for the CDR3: TGTGCCAGCAGTGAAGCGCTTCACAGGGGGGTGAGGACTGAAGCTTTCTTT.

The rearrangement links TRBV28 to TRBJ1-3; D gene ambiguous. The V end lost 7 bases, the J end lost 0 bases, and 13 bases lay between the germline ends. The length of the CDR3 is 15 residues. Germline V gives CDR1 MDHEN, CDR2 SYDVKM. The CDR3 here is CASTLILSSGNTIYF. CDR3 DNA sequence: TGTGCCAGCACTCTAATTCTGAGCTCTGGAAACACCATATATTTT.

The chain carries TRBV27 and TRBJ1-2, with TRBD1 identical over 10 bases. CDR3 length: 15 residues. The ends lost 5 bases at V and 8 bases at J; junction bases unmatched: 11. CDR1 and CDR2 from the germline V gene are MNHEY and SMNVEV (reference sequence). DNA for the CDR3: TGTGCCAGCAGTCCGCTGACAGGGGGCGTTAAGGGCTACACCTTC. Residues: CASSPLTGGVKGYTF.

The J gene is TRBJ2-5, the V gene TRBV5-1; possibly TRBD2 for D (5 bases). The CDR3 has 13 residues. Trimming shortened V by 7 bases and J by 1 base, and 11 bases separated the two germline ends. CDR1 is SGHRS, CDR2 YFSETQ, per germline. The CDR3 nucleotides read TGCGCCAGCCGTTACGGGGTCCAAGAGACCCAGTACTTC. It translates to CASRYGVQETQYF.

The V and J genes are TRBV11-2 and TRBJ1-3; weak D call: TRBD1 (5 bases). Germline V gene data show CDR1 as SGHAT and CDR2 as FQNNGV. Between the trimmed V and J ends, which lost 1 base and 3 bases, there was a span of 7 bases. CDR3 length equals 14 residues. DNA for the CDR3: TGTGCCAGCAGCTTAGGGGGCCGTGGAAACACCATATATTTT. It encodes CASSLGGRGNTIYF.

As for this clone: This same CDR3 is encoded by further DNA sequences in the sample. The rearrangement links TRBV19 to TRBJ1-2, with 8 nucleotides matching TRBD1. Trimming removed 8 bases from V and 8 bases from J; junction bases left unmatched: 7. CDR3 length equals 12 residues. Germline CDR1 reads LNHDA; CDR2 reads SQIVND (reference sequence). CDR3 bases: TGTGCCAGTTTGACAGGGGAGTCGGGCTACACCTTC. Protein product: CASLTGESGYTF.